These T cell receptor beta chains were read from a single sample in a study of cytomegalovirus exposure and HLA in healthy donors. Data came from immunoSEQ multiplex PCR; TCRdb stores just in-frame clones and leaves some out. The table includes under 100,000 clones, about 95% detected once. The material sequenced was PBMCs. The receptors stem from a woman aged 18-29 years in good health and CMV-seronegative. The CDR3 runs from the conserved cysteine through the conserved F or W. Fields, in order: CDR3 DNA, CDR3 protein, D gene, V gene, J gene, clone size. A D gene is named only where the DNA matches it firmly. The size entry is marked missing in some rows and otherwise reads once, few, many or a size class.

CDR3 DNA: TGCAGCGTTGAAGATCAGCGGGACTACAATGAGCAGTTCTTC
CDR3 protein: CSVEDQRDYNEQFF
D gene: TRBD2
V gene: TRBV29-1
J gene: TRBJ2-1
clone size: -

CDR3 DNA: TGTGCCAGCAGACCTTGGGGGGAGGGTTATAGTAATGAGCAGTTCTTC
CDR3 protein: CASRPWGEGYSNEQFF
D gene: TRBD2
V gene: TRBV27
J gene: TRBJ2-1
clone size: -

CDR3 DNA: TGCGCCAGCAGCCAACAGGGCGGCAATCAGCCCCAGCATTTT
CDR3 protein: CASSQQGGNQPQHF
D gene: -
V gene: TRBV4-1
J gene: TRBJ1-5
clone size: -

CDR3 DNA: TGTGCCAGCAGCTCGGGACTAGCGGGGGGCACAGATACGCAGTATTTT
CDR3 protein: CASSSGLAGGTDTQYF
D gene: TRBD2
V gene: TRBV9
J gene: TRBJ2-3
clone size: -

CDR3 DNA: TGTGCCAGCAGTCCCAGGACTGGACTTCGCGAAGCTTTCTTT
CDR3 protein: CASSPRTGLREAFF
D gene: -
V gene: TRBV28
J gene: TRBJ1-1
clone size: once

CDR3 DNA: TGTGCCAGCAGTTTTCAAGCGACCGGGGAGCTGTTTTTT
CDR3 protein: CASSFQATGELFF
D gene: -
V gene: TRBV28
J gene: TRBJ2-2
clone size: -

CDR3 DNA: TGTGCCAGCAGCCCTAGTCAGGCGGGGACAGATACGCAGTATTTT
CDR3 protein: CASSPSQAGTDTQYF
D gene: -
V gene: TRBV9
J gene: TRBJ2-3
clone size: -

CDR3 DNA: TGCGCCAGCAGCCAGCGGACAGGGGGCGCTTCTGGGGCCAACGTCCTGACTTTC
CDR3 protein: CASSQRTGGASGANVLTF
D gene: TRBD1
V gene: TRBV4-3
J gene: TRBJ2-6
clone size: -

CDR3 DNA: TGTGCCAGCAGCGTAGATGGACTAGCGGGAGTAGATACGCAGTATTTT
CDR3 protein: CASSVDGLAGVDTQYF
D gene: TRBD2
V gene: TRBV9
J gene: TRBJ2-3
clone size: -

CDR3 DNA: TGCGCCAGCAGCCAACGGACAGTGAACACTGAAGCTTTCTTT
CDR3 protein: CASSQRTVNTEAFF
D gene: -
V gene: TRBV4-3
J gene: TRBJ1-1
clone size: -

CDR3 DNA: TGCGCCAGCAGCTTGGACGAAACAAACACTGAAGCTTTCTTT
CDR3 protein: CASSLDETNTEAFF
D gene: -
V gene: TRBV5-1
J gene: TRBJ1-1
clone size: -

CDR3 DNA: TGCGCCAGCAGCCAAGATCTAAGCTCTGGAAACACCATATATTTT
CDR3 protein: CASSQDLSSGNTIYF
D gene: -
V gene: TRBV4-3
J gene: TRBJ1-3
clone size: -

CDR3 DNA: TGTGCCAGCAGTTACCCCCTGGGACTAGCGGGAGTGAGGGGAGAGACCCAGTACTTC
CDR3 protein: CASSYPLGLAGVRGETQYF
D gene: TRBD2
V gene: TRBV28
J gene: TRBJ2-5
clone size: -

CDR3 DNA: TGTGCCAGCAGCTTGGACCAGGGGGCTCACCGGGGGGAGACCCAGTACTTC
CDR3 protein: CASSLDQGAHRGETQYF
D gene: TRBD1
V gene: TRBV5-4
J gene: TRBJ2-5
clone size: once

CDR3 DNA: TGTGCCAGCAGCGTCGGACAGGGAGGGGAAAAACTGTTTTTT
CDR3 protein: CASSVGQGGEKLFF
D gene: TRBD1
V gene: TRBV9
J gene: TRBJ1-4
clone size: -

CDR3 DNA: TGTGCCAGCAGGAACCCCTCTAGGCGGAAGACTGAAGCTTTCTTT
CDR3 protein: CASRNPSRRKTEAFF
D gene: -
V gene: TRBV27
J gene: TRBJ1-1
clone size: -

CDR3 DNA: TGTGCCAGCAGCTCACGGACAGGGCCTAGCACAGATACGCAGTATTTT
CDR3 protein: CASSSRTGPSTDTQYF
D gene: TRBD1
V gene: TRBV5-4
J gene: TRBJ2-3
clone size: -

CDR3 DNA: TGTGCCAGCAGTCCCGGGACTAGCGGGAGGGGCGAGCAGTACTTC
CDR3 protein: CASSPGTSGRGEQYF
D gene: TRBD2
V gene: TRBV27
J gene: TRBJ2-7
clone size: -

CDR3 DNA: TGTGCCAGCAGCTTGAGGCTAGCGGGCGGAGATACGCAGTATTTT
CDR3 protein: CASSLRLAGGDTQYF
D gene: TRBD2
V gene: TRBV5-4
J gene: TRBJ2-3
clone size: -

CDR3 DNA: TGTGCCAGCAAGAAGGACAGTGGCAATCAGCCCCAGCATTTT
CDR3 protein: CASKKDSGNQPQHF
D gene: -
V gene: TRBV6-1
J gene: TRBJ1-5
clone size: -

CDR3 DNA: TGTGCCAGTCGACAAAGAGATGAAAAACTGTTTTTT
CDR3 protein: CASRQRDEKLFF
D gene: -
V gene: TRBV19
J gene: TRBJ1-4
clone size: -

CDR3 DNA: TGCAGCGCCGAAGATACGGGGGATAGAGGATATGGCTACACCTTC
CDR3 protein: CSAEDTGDRGYGYTF
D gene: -
V gene: TRBV29-1
J gene: TRBJ1-2
clone size: -

CDR3 DNA: TGTGCCAGCCGGCGGCTCCCCTGGAAGGGGGTGAGCAATCAGCCCCAGCATTTT
CDR3 protein: CASRRLPWKGVSNQPQHF
D gene: -
V gene: TRBV28
J gene: TRBJ1-5
clone size: few

CDR3 DNA: TGCGCCAGCAGGGAAATTGACAGGGATGATCAGCCCCAGCATTTT
CDR3 protein: CASREIDRDDQPQHF
D gene: TRBD1
V gene: TRBV10-1
J gene: TRBJ1-5
clone size: few

CDR3 DNA: TGTGCCAGCAGGCGACCTGAGGGCGGAAAACTGTTTTTT
CDR3 protein: CASRRPEGGKLFF
D gene: -
V gene: TRBV7-2
J gene: TRBJ1-4
clone size: -

CDR3 DNA: TGCGCCAGCAGCTTCTCCGGGGCCAACGTCCTGACTTTC
CDR3 protein: CASSFSGANVLTF
D gene: -
V gene: TRBV5-1
J gene: TRBJ2-6
clone size: -

CDR3 DNA: TGTGCCAGCAGCCTAGGGGCCAATCAGCCCCAGCATTTT
CDR3 protein: CASSLGANQPQHF
D gene: -
V gene: TRBV9
J gene: TRBJ1-5
clone size: few

CDR3 DNA: TGTGCCATCAGTGGAGACCGCGGGACTAACACTGAAGCTTTCTTT
CDR3 protein: CAISGDRGTNTEAFF
D gene: -
V gene: TRBV10-3
J gene: TRBJ1-1
clone size: -

CDR3 DNA: TGTGCCAGCACCACTGGGGACAGGGGCCATCAGCCCCAGCATTTT
CDR3 protein: CASTTGDRGHQPQHF
D gene: TRBD1
V gene: TRBV2
J gene: TRBJ1-5
clone size: -

CDR3 DNA: TGTGCCAGCAGTGAAGGGCTAGCGGGAGGGCCCGCCGGGGAGCTGTTTTTT
CDR3 protein: CASSEGLAGGPAGELFF
D gene: TRBD2
V gene: TRBV2
J gene: TRBJ2-2
clone size: -